These 17 T cell receptor beta chains were sequenced from one sample in a study of tumor and adjacent non-tumor tissue in lung cancer. A modified ARM-PCR protocol with three rounds of nested PCR amplified TCRbeta. MiXCR was run by TCRdb on the multiplex PCR reads, yielding one entry per CDR3 protein. Counted here are under 150,000 distinct CDR3 sequences, approximately 66% occurring once; the ten biggest clones make up 18%. No cell sorting was done before RNA was extracted from the tissue. The sample consisted of lung tumor tissue. Receptors were obtained from a man aged 60 to 69 with small cell lung cancer.

CDR3 region: CVSNEAWTGFEQYV. CDR3 sequence (DNA): TGTGTCAGTAATGAAGCATGGACAGGGTTCGAGCAGTACGTC. The chain is built from TRBV6-1 and TRBJ2-7; 8 positions agree with TRBD1. The CDR3 has 14 amino acids. Germline lookup yields CDR1 MNHNS and CDR2 SASEGT.

The chain carries TRBV20-1 and TRBJ2-1; a possible D gene is TRBD1 (6 bases). The CDR3 spans 15 residues. The V end lost 7 bases, the J end lost 5 bases, and 21 bases lay between the germline ends. Germline values: CDR1 DFQATT, CDR2 SNEGSKA (reference sequence). CDR3 sequence reads: CSVRSNRDINNEQFF. The CDR3 bases are TGCAGTGTTAGGTCCAACAGGGATATCAACAATGAGCAGTTCTTC.

In this sample, this clonotype turned up a few times. This may stem from a read error, because a much larger clone lies one nucleotide away. The chain combines TRBV30 with TRBJ1-4; weak D call: TRBD1 (6 bases). Germline loops: CDR1 GTSNPN, CDR2 SVGIG (reference sequence). CDR3 size: 14 residues. The CDR3 nucleotides read TGTGTCTGGAGTCTACCAGGGGTCGGTGAAAAACTGTTTTTT. Its protein product is CVWSLPGVGEKLFF.

Regarding this clonotype: A read error is possible here, since a much larger clone lies one base away. The chain recombines TRBV4-2 with TRBJ2-3; tentatively, D is TRBD2 (6 bases). From germline, CDR1 is LGHNA and CDR2 YNFKEQ. The CDR3 consists of 13 residues. Trimming stripped 7 bases from V and 3 bases from J, with 11 bases between. This CDR3 reads CASNHGGTDTQYF. Here the CDR3 DNA reads TGTGCCAGCAACCATGGAGGGACAGATACGCAGTATTTT.

This clonotype has only a few counts. The chain recombines TRBV6-5 with TRBJ1-2, with D perhaps TRBD1 (5 bases). This CDR3 has 12 residues. CDR1 is MNHEY, CDR2 SVGAGI, per germline. The V end was cut by 6 bases, the J end by 4 bases, with 9 bases between. CDR3 amino acids: CASSTGGYGYTF. The DNA of the CDR3 is TGTGCCAGCAGCACGGGGGGCTATGGCTACACCTTC.

As regards this clonotype: An end of the junction does not agree with germline; a read error may underlie this. The J gene is TRBJ2-1, the V gene TRBV11-2; unclear D gene. The CDR3 consists of 14 residues. CDR1 and CDR2 from the germline V gene are SGHAT and FQNNGV. The CDR3 region is CASSLYSASNEQFF. The CDR3 DNA sequence: TGCGCCAGCAGCTTATATTCCGCGAGCAATGAGCAGTTCTTC.

The genes are TRBV6-1 and TRBJ2-3; 8 bases agree with TRBD1. Per the germline V gene, CDR1 is MNHNS and CDR2 is SASEGT. The CDR3 length is 17 residues. The CDR3 region is CVSSEPPGTGRTGTQYF. The DNA of the CDR3 is TGTGTGAGCAGTGAACCCCCCGGGACAGGCCGCACGGGTACTCAGTATTTT.

Comments on this clonotype: No conserved phenylalanine or tryptophan ends this CDR3, so it is likely a read error. The chain links TRBV20-1 to TRBJ1-5, with 7 bases lining up with TRBD1. The length of the CDR3 is 15 residues. Per germline, CDR1 DFQATT and CDR2 SNEGSKA (reference sequence). With V trimmed by 0 bases and J by 2 bases, 4 bases remained unmatched. The CDR3 sequence: CSAREQTGRNQPQHL. DNA of the CDR3: TGCAGTGCTAGAGAGCAGACAGGGCGCAATCAGCCCCAGCATCTT.

This clonotype was seen just once. A much larger clone differs by one base, so this may be a read error. The final CDR3 position lacks the conserved phenylalanine or tryptophan, pointing to a likely read error. The genes are TRBV20-1 and TRBJ1-1, with D possibly TRBD1 on 5 matching bases. Trimming removed 2 bases from V and 4 bases from J, with 11 bases in between. Germline loops: CDR1 DFQATT, CDR2 SNEGSKA (reference sequence). The CDR3 consists of 13 residues. This CDR3 is CSARPLRGTEAFS. CDR3 bases: TGCAGTGCTAGACCCCTGAGGGGCACTGAAGCTTTCTCT.

To note about this clonotype: This CDR3 fails to terminate in the conserved phenylalanine or tryptophan, so it likely reflects a read error. No DNA is shown, since the ends of the CDR3 on it are uncertain; the CDR3 is the one TCRdb lists. The chain combines TRBV12-5 with TRBJ2-7; the table's D call TRBD1 went unverified against the DNA. The CDR3 comprises 10 residues, both ends counted. Germline V gene sequence: CDR1 LGHNT, CDR2 FRNRAP. The CDR3 here is CATGSGQVGA.

This clonotype was recorded once. Because it lacks the conserved phenylalanine or tryptophan at the end, this CDR3 is likely a read error. The DNA is omitted, as the CDR3 cannot be located on it reliably, and the CDR3 follows TCRdb's listing. The gene calls are TRBV11-2 and TRBJ2-3. The CDR3 length is 14 residues, termini included. Germline V lookup: CDR1 SGHAT, CDR2 FQNNGV. The chain's CDR3 is CGSSLAGETDTQCL.

This clonotype was observed many times. This chain joins TRBV6-5 and TRBJ1-4; 7 nucleotides match TRBD1. Germline loops: CDR1 MNHEY, CDR2 SVGAGI. Losses at the gene ends were 6 bases for V and 3 bases for J; bases not matched to a gene: 10. This CDR3 is built from 16 residues. CDR3 sequence (DNA): TGTGCCAGCAGCCCCCTTAACAGGGGAGCTAATGAAAAACTGTTTTTT. Residues: CASSPLNRGANEKLFF.

In its sample, this clonotype was seen a few times. Just one base apart from a much larger clone, this may be a read error. The rearrangement links TRBV11-3 to TRBJ2-5; D is perhaps TRBD1 or TRBD2 (5 bases each). The CDR3 is 14 residues long. Germline V gene lookup returns CDR1 SGHNT and CDR2 YENEEA. CDR3 sequence (DNA): TGTGCCAGCAGCTTAGGAGGGGCACGAGAGACCCGGTACTTC. The encoded protein is CASSLGGARETRYF.

About this clonotype itself: A much larger clone differs from this one at a single base, so this may be a read error. The chain carries TRBV20-1 and TRBJ1-1; 7 nucleotides line up with TRBD1. V dropped 7 bases and J dropped 8; count of bases not matched to a gene: 13. The CDR3 loop spans 13 amino acids. Germline CDR1 and CDR2: DFQATT and SNEGSKA (reference sequence). DNA of the CDR3: TGCAGTGGGCGGGGAAGGGGGCCTCCCGAAGCTTTCTTT. Protein sequence: CSGRGRGPPEAFF.

A word on this clonotype: The germline gene is not matched at one end of the junction; a read error may be the cause. This chain links TRBV6-2 or TRBV6-3 with TRBJ1-1; unclear D gene. In germline, CDR1 is MNHEY, CDR2 SVGEGT. This CDR3 is built from 14 residues. CDR3 in DNA: TGTGCCAGCAGTTACCGGCAGAAGAGCACTGAAGCTGTCTTT. Amino acid sequence: CASSYRQKSTEAVF.

The chain joins TRBV10-3 to TRBJ2-7; D might be TRBD1 or TRBD2, each matching 5 bases. Looked up from germline, CDR1 is ENHRY and CDR2 is SYGVKD. The CDR3 is 13 residues long. CDR3 sequence (DNA): TGTGTGATCAGTGAGAAAGGGGCGGGTGAGCAGTACGTC. This translates into CVISEKGAGEQYV.

As to this clonotype: One end of the junction fails to match germline, which may point to a read error. V and J are TRBV5-4 and TRBJ2-1; TRBD1 matches at 9 bases. This CDR3 region has 16 residues. Germline CDR1 SGHNT, CDR2 YYREEE (reference sequence). In DNA, the CDR3 is TGTGCCAGCAGCGGTGGACAGGGGAAAGCCTACAATGAGCAGTCCTTC. It codes for CASSGGQGKAYNEQSF.